What follows are 13 T cell receptor beta chains derived from one specimen sequenced in a study of T cells of healthy individuals. Using its own MiXCR run on the 5' RACE reads, TCRdb lists one record per CDR3 protein. The repertoire includes 100,000 or so distinct CDR3 sequences, about 16% of them detected once, and about 6% sits in the top ten. These receptors all come from a human donor in good health.

This chain joins TRBV7-2 and TRBJ2-5; the match to TRBD1 covers 8 bases. CDR1 SGHTA and CDR2 FQGNSA come from the germline V gene. V lost 4 bases to trimming and J lost 1 base; unmatched junction nucleotides: 8. The CDR3 is 16 residues long. CDR3: CASSWNIGQGQETQYF. The DNA for the CDR3 is TGTGCCAGCAGCTGGAATATCGGACAGGGCCAAGAGACCCAGTACTTC.

The chain links TRBV7-2 to TRBJ1-1; D possibly corresponds to TRBD1 (5 bases). Germline CDR1 and CDR2: SGHTA and FQGNSA. Between the trimmed V and J ends, which lost 5 bases and 10 bases, there was a span of 11 bases. This CDR3 has 11 amino acids. CDR3 amino acids: CASSAREIAFF. CDR3 nucleotides: TGTGCCAGCAGCGCCAGGGAGATAGCTTTCTTT. The full variable domain, its missing parts supplied by reference TRBV7-2 and TRBJ1-1, is GAGVSQSPSNKVTEKGKDVELRCDPISGHTALYWYRQSLGQGLEFLIYFQGNSAPDKSGLPSDRFSAERTGGSVSTLTIQRTQQEDSAVYLCASSAREIAFFGQGTRLTVV.

The J gene is TRBJ2-1, the V gene TRBV18; D gene unclear. Germline CDR1 KGHSH, CDR2 LQKENI. The CDR3 runs to 15 residues. V lost 5 bases, J lost 5 bases, and 16 bases lay in between. For the CDR3, the DNA is TGTGCCAGCTCATCCGCCGGGTTTAAGGACAATGAGCAGTTCTTC. This encodes CASSSAGFKDNEQFF.

The V gene is TRBV6-2 or TRBV6-3, the J gene TRBJ1-4, with D tentatively TRBD1 (6 bases). Germline CDR1 MNHEY, CDR2 SVGEGT. The CDR3 loop spans 14 amino acids. Trimming pared 8 bases from V and 6 bases from J, leaving 16 bases between. The DNA for the CDR3 is TGTGCCAGCGGCAACAGGGTGGAGGATGAAAAACTGTTTTTT. This encodes CASGNRVEDEKLFF.

This clonotype was seen repeatedly, ten times or more. V is TRBV10-3 and J is TRBJ2-7; D tentatively reads TRBD1 or TRBD2 (6 bases each). Germline CDR1 reads ENHRY; CDR2 reads SYGVKD. The CDR3 has 12 amino acids. Trimming stripped 5 bases from V and 5 bases from J, with 10 bases between. The CDR3 bases are TGTGCCATCAGTCGGGGGCTCGACGAGCAGTACTTC. Translating gives CAISRGLDEQYF.

The chain uses TRBV27 and TRBJ2-2; no clear D gene. Deletions cut 3 bases from V and 3 bases from J, with 8 bases between. Germline V gene data show CDR1 as MNHEY and CDR2 as SMNVEV (reference sequence). CDR3 length: 14 amino acids. The CDR3 DNA sequence: TGTGCCAGCAGTTTTCGGTGGGACACCGGGGAGCTGTTTTTT. This gives the protein CASSFRWDTGELFF.

This clonotype was recorded at least ten times. The chain combines TRBV7-2 with TRBJ2-1; no definite D call. The germline V and J ends were trimmed by 0 bases and 10 bases, with 13 bases remaining between them. Looked up from germline, CDR1 is SGHTA and CDR2 is FQGNSA. The CDR3 length is 14 residues. CDR3 sequence reads: CASSLAVRSGEQFF. CDR3 nucleotide sequence: TGTGCCAGCAGCTTAGCCGTAAGGAGTGGGGAGCAGTTCTTC.

This clonotype was picked up many times. The CDR3: CASSPLGQFRNEKLFF. The CDR3 nucleotides are TGTGCCAGCAGCCCTCTGGGACAGTTCCGCAATGAAAAACTGTTTTTT. This chain joins TRBV3-1 and TRBJ1-4; the match to TRBD1 covers 7 bases. V lost 4 bases and J lost 5; bases outside the gene matches: 10. Germline V gives CDR1 LGHDT, CDR2 YNNKEL (reference sequence). The CDR3 length is 16 residues.

This clonotype turned up a few times. V usage is TRBV28 and J usage is TRBJ2-5; D may match TRBD1 or TRBD2 (5 bases each). Germline CDR1 MDHEN, CDR2 SYDVKM. Trimming took 5 bases from V and 0 from J, leaving 16 bases between them. CDR3 length equals 16 residues. CDR3 in amino acids: CASSPPRDGHQETQYF. The CDR3 bases are TGTGCCAGCAGTCCCCCCCGGGACGGCCACCAAGAGACCCAGTACTTC. Together with reference TRBV28 and TRBJ2-5, the CDR3 gives the full variable domain: DVKVTQSSRYLVKRTGEKVFLECVQDMDHENMFWYRQDPGLGLRLIYFSYDVKMKEKGDIPEGYSVSREKKERFSLILESASTNQTSMYLCASSPPRDGHQETQYFGPGTRLLVL.

The V and J genes are TRBV5-1 and TRBJ2-3, with TRBD1 matching 9 bases. Germline trimming cut 4 bases from V and 4 bases from J; bases unmatched to any gene: 4. CDR1 SGHRS and CDR2 YFSETQ come from the germline V gene. The CDR3 has 14 amino acids. The CDR3 here is CASSGGTGSDTQYF. The CDR3 nucleotides are TGCGCCAGCAGCGGCGGGACAGGGTCAGATACGCAGTATTTT.

The CDR3 coding sequence is TGCGCCAGCAGCTTGTGGGGACAGGGTGACATTCAGTACTTC. Encoded protein: CASSLWGQGDIQYF. This chain joins TRBV5-1 and TRBJ2-4; TRBD1 agrees at 9 bases. The V and J ends lost 1 base and 8 bases, in that order; junction bases with no gene match: 4. CDR3 length: 14 amino acids. Germline V gene data show CDR1 as SGHRS and CDR2 as YFSETQ.

Many counts were recorded for this clonotype. The chain is built from TRBV20-1 and TRBJ2-7; TRBD1 or TRBD2 may be the D gene (5 bases each). The CDR3 covers 13 residues. In germline, CDR1 is DFQATT, CDR2 SNEGSKA (reference sequence). With 4 bases removed from V and 4 bases from J, the gap between germline ends came to 14 bases. This chain's CDR3 is CSANGDHYYEQYF. DNA of the CDR3: TGCAGTGCTAACGGGGACCATTATTACGAGCAGTACTTC.

This chain links TRBV2 with TRBJ1-1; D is uncertain. This CDR3 is 13 amino acids long. Trimming cost V 5 bases and J 5 bases, with 12 bases left between them. Germline CDR1 and CDR2: SNHLY and FYNNEI. Here the CDR3 reads CASSFGSKTEAFF. The CDR3 DNA reads as TGTGCCAGCAGTTTTGGGTCTAAGACTGAAGCTTTCTTT. Drawing the rest from reference TRBV2 and TRBJ1-1, the complete variable domain is EPEVTQTPSHQVTQMGQEVILRCVPISNHLYFYWYRQILGQKVEFLVSFYNNEISEKSEIFDDQFSVERPDGSNFTLKIRSTKLEDSAMYFCASSFGSKTEAFFGQGTRLTVV.